This T cell receptor (beta chain) stems from a study of blood T cell repertoires in COVID-19. In the original processing: Counts of nucleated cells, estimated from reference gene primer amplification, were obtained. Produced via immunoSEQ multiplex PCR; TCRdb's table is partial and in-frame only. V, J and clone size are taken as reported in that table, and D and trimming were inferred from the DNA itself. The sample has almost 500,000 clones; approximately 86% are singletons. Cohort 3 recovery required two negative PCRs, clearance, or symptom resolution. This clone was seen a single time. Distinct nucleotide sequences in the sample also encode this CDR3. V shed 2 bases, J shed 2 bases, and the junction held 1 base outside the gene matches. Germline lookup yields CDR1 LNHDA and CDR2 SQIVND (reference sequence). The length of the CDR3 is 14 residues.

This TCR was recovered from a woman aged 60-75 years who had recovered from COVID-19. The material sequenced was PBMCs or T cells enriched from blood (not recorded which). The chain has TRBV19 and TRBJ1-1; 8 bases map to TRBD1. CDR3 loop: CASSITGGNTEAFF. CDR3 bases: TGTGCCAGTAGTATAACAGGGGGTAACACTGAAGCTTTCTTT.